The 25 T cell receptor beta chains below were found in one sample sequenced in a study. TCRdb reprocessed the RT-PCR reads via MiXCR and lists one record per CDR3 protein. The sample yields roughly 200 distinct CDR3 sequences, less than 95% seen once. Sequencing was performed on memory CD4+ T cells from salivary gland. The source is a female donor with primary Sjogren's syndrome.

In regard to this clonotype: Found in a library prepared for alpha chains, this beta chain is an off-target read, and its abundance has little meaning. The chain joins TRBV5-1 to TRBJ1-1, with D unresolved. The CDR3 has 14 residues. Trimming removed 2 bases from V and 0 bases from J, with 8 bases in between. Germline CDR1 SGHRS, CDR2 YFSETQ. Here the CDR3 DNA reads TGCGCCAGCAGCTTAAACGCAATGAACACTGAAGCTTTCTTT. Its protein product is CASSLNAMNTEAFF.

About this clonotype: This beta chain is a stray read from a library made for alpha chains; its abundance is not meaningful. In nucleotides, the CDR3 is TGCAGTGCTAGTTCCAGGGCCGACGAGCAGTACTTC. It yields the protein CSASSRADEQYF. The genes are TRBV20-1 and TRBJ2-7; tentatively, D is TRBD1 (5 bases). From germline, CDR1 is DFQATT and CDR2 SNEGSKA (reference sequence). The length of the CDR3 is 12 residues. V was cut by 3 bases and J by 5 bases, with 11 bases left in between.

Details on this clonotype: As an off-target read in a library built for alpha chains, this beta chain has a frequency of little significance. The chain joins TRBV7-2 to TRBJ1-2, with unresolved D. Trimming removed 1 base at V and 4 bases at J, with 7 bases between. There are 13 residues in the CDR3. Germline V gene data show CDR1 as SGHTA and CDR2 as FQGNSA. DNA of the CDR3: TGTGCCAGCAGCTTAGTAATCCTCTATGGCTACACCTTC. This sequence encodes CASSLVILYGYTF.

About this clonotype: The library was designed around alpha chains, so this beta chain is a stray read whose abundance carries little weight. This chain uses TRBV12-3 or TRBV12-4 with TRBJ2-3, with D perhaps TRBD1 (5 bases). This CDR3 has 14 residues. Trimming left V 3 bases short and J 5 bases short, with 12 bases between. The DNA for the CDR3 is TGTGCCAGCAGTTTGGGGCAGGTCAAAGATACGCAGTATTTT. Its translation: CASSLGQVKDTQYF.

With regard to this clonotype: Within a library made for alpha chains, this beta chain is off target, and its count is uninformative. The chain combines TRBV27 with TRBJ2-1; D is possibly TRBD2 (6 bases). The CDR3 length is 16 residues. CDR1 is MNHEY and CDR2 is SMNVEV in the germline V gene (reference sequence). V dropped 6 bases and J dropped 4 bases, with 19 bases sitting between them. The CDR3 DNA reads TGTGCCAGCAGCTTTTGGGGCGGGACCTCTTACAATGAGCAGTTCTTC. Protein: CASSFWGGTSYNEQFF.

Worth noting for this clonotype: This beta chain is a stray sequence in a library constructed for alpha chains; its clone size is not meaningful. The chain joins TRBV5-1 to TRBJ2-7, with 7 bases fitting TRBD2. CDR1 and CDR2 (germline): SGHRS, YFSETQ. The length of the CDR3 is 14 residues. After removal of 0 bases from V and 0 bases from J, the junction contained 0 bases not matched to a gene. The CDR3 DNA follows: TGCGCCAGCAGCTTGGGCGGGGGCTCCTACGAGCAGTACTTC. Translating it yields CASSLGGGSYEQYF.

The sample holds one count of this clonotype. This beta chain lies outside the target of a library built for alpha chains; its clone size means little. The chain uses TRBV7-9 and TRBJ2-7, with 7 bases matching TRBD1. This CDR3 contains 14 residues. CDR1 and CDR2 from the germline V gene are SEHNR and FQNEAQ (reference sequence). With 5 bases clipped from V and 0 bases from J, the junction kept 4 bases outside the gene matches. The CDR3 DNA sequence: TGTGCCAGCAGCCCGGGACAGAGCTCCTACGAGCAGTACTTC. Its translation is CASSPGQSSYEQYF. Drawing the rest from reference TRBV7-9 and TRBJ2-7, the complete variable domain is DTGVSQNPRHKITKRGQNVTFRCDPISEHNRLYWYRQTLGQGPEFLTYFQNEAQLEKSRLLSDRFSAERPKGSFSTLEIQRTEQGDSAMYLCASSPGQSSYEQYFGPGTRLTVT.

This clonotype was picked up one time. For a library built for alpha chains, this beta chain is a stray read; little rests on its size. This sequence joins TRBV5-4 and TRBJ2-1; D may correspond to TRBD1 or TRBD2 (5 bases each). The CDR3 contains 12 residues. Germline loops: CDR1 SGHNT, CDR2 YYREEE (reference sequence). V lost 0 bases and J lost 15, with 13 bases in between. CDR3 DNA sequence: TGTGCCAGCAGCTTGGAGGGGAGCCCCCGGTTCTTC. This gives the protein CASSLEGSPRFF.

Points on this clonotype: This beta chain is an off-target read within a library intended for alpha chains, so its frequency means little. This sequence joins TRBV20-1 and TRBJ2-1; 11 nucleotides match TRBD2. Germline CDR1 reads DFQATT; CDR2 reads SNEGSKA (reference sequence). The junction had 9 bases not matched to a gene; V was cut back by 4 bases and J by 4 bases. The CDR3 contains 16 residues. The CDR3 DNA reads as TGCAGTGCTACCCGGACCGGGACTAGCGGATACAATGAGCAGTTCTTC. Protein sequence: CSATRTGTSGYNEQFF.

About this clonotype: With the library built for alpha chains, this beta chain is off target and its frequency is not meaningful. V usage is TRBV29-1 and J usage is TRBJ2-1; D is possibly TRBD2 (7 bases). The CDR3 runs to 13 residues. Germline assignment: CDR1 SQVTM and CDR2 ANQGSEA. Trimming took off 8 bases at V and 2 bases at J, with 13 bases between the two ends. The CDR3 loop is CSLGGDPYNEQFF. In DNA form, the CDR3 reads TGCAGCCTAGGGGGGGACCCCTACAATGAGCAGTTCTTC.

Note on this clonotype: The size of this beta chain means little, since it is a stray read in a library made for alpha chains. The V and J genes are TRBV9 and TRBJ2-1; 11 nucleotides match TRBD2. Germline lookup yields CDR1 SGDLS and CDR2 YYNGEE. Trimming cost V 0 bases and J 4 bases; bases outside gene matches: 6. The CDR3 has 17 residues. CDR3 in amino acids: CASSVGVGTSGYNEQFF. The CDR3 DNA follows: TGTGCCAGCAGCGTAGGAGTCGGGACTAGCGGTTACAATGAGCAGTTCTTC.

A note on this clonotype: Within a library made for alpha chains, this beta chain is off target, and its count is uninformative. The rearrangement joins TRBV5-1 to TRBJ1-2; 10 bases match TRBD1. Unmatched junction bases numbered 2, after V lost 7 bases and J lost 8 bases. CDR1 is SGHRS, CDR2 YFSETQ, per germline. This CDR3 is 11 amino acids long. The DNA for the CDR3 is TGCGCCAGCGGGACAGGGGACGGCTACACCTTC. Encoded protein: CASGTGDGYTF.

As regards this clonotype: Since the library was made to target alpha chains, this beta chain is a stray read and its abundance is not meaningful. The chain combines TRBV7-2 with TRBJ2-5; D is uncertain. V lost 4 bases and J lost 4, with 7 bases in between. This CDR3 region has 12 residues. Germline V gene lookup returns CDR1 SGHTA and CDR2 FQGNSA. For the CDR3, the DNA is TGTGCCAGCAGCTCCCCTAGAGAGACCCAGTACTTC. Translating it yields CASSSPRETQYF.

Notes on this clonotype: This beta chain is an off-target read within a library intended for alpha chains, so its frequency means little. The gene calls are TRBV5-6 and TRBJ1-2; D not resolved. The CDR3 loop spans 12 amino acids. V lost 3 bases and J lost 4, with 7 bases in between. From germline, CDR1 is SGHDT and CDR2 YYEEEE. CDR3 bases: TGTGCCAGCAGCTCTTACAGCTATGGCTACACCTTC. Amino acids: CASSSYSYGYTF.

As concerns this clonotype: Because this beta chain is a stray read in a library intended to capture alpha chains, its abundance should not be given much weight. This chain uses TRBV6-5 with TRBJ1-1; perhaps TRBD1 as D (6 bases). V lost 0 bases and J lost 4, with 9 bases in between. The germline V gene encodes CDR1 MNHEY and CDR2 SVGAGI. The CDR3 is 14 residues long. The chain's CDR3 is CASSYSPGVTEAFF. In DNA, the CDR3 is TGTGCCAGCAGTTACTCGCCAGGGGTCACTGAAGCTTTCTTT.

Comment on this clonotype: This beta chain is off target for a library built for alpha chains, so its abundance means little. The rearrangement uses TRBV4-2 and TRBJ2-5; D gene uncertain. The germline CDR1 and CDR2 sequences are LGHNA and YNFKEQ. The CDR3 totals 14 residues. V was cut by 1 base and J by 3 bases, with 9 bases left in between. CDR3 sequence: CASSQGRRKETQYF. The DNA of the CDR3 is TGTGCCAGCAGCCAAGGCAGGCGGAAAGAGACCCAGTACTTC.

On this clonotype itself: The size of this beta chain means little, since it is a stray read in a library made for alpha chains. V and J are TRBV12-3 or TRBV12-4 and TRBJ2-7; D is perhaps TRBD2 (6 bases). This CDR3 region has 14 residues. The V gene lost 1 base and the J gene lost 5 bases, with 12 bases spanning the gap. The CDR3 DNA is TGTGCCAGCAGTTTAGGGAGGGAGGTGAACGAGCAGTACTTC. This sequence encodes CASSLGREVNEQYF.

A word on this clonotype: This beta chain is a stray sequence in a library constructed for alpha chains; its clone size is not meaningful. CDR3 protein: CSATDKETQYF. The CDR3 DNA reads TGCAGTGCTACCGATAAAGAGACCCAGTACTTC. The J gene is TRBJ2-5, the V gene TRBV20-1; no clear D. The CDR3 covers 11 residues. The germline V gene encodes CDR1 DFQATT and CDR2 SNEGSKA (reference sequence). V was pared by 4 bases and J by 3 bases, with 6 bases between.

Comments on this clonotype: In a library made to pick up alpha chains, this beta chain is a stray read with a size that means little. The rearrangement uses TRBV7-2 and TRBJ1-1; TRBD1 is a possible D gene (5 bases). The CDR3 consists of 14 residues. Per germline, CDR1 SGHTA and CDR2 FQGNSA. V gave up 6 bases and J gave up 2 bases, with 13 bases separating them. The CDR3 sequence is CASSRDGSNTEAFF. Here the CDR3 DNA reads TGTGCCAGCAGTAGGGACGGGAGTAACACTGAAGCTTTCTTT.

Concerning this clonotype: For a library built for alpha chains, this beta chain is a stray read; little rests on its size. The genes are TRBV20-1 and TRBJ2-7; possible D gene TRBD2, 7 bases. The CDR3 sequence is 12 residues long. Germline CDR1 is DFQATT and CDR2 is SNEGSKA (reference sequence). CDR3: CSGGQNRGEQYF. DNA for the CDR3: TGCAGCGGGGGGCAAAATCGGGGCGAGCAGTACTTC.

With respect to this clonotype: This beta chain is an off-target read within a library intended for alpha chains, so its frequency means little. V and J are TRBV7-3 and TRBJ2-5; D may be TRBD1 (6 bases). CDR1 is SGHTA, CDR2 FQGTGA, per germline. V shed 5 bases and J shed 0 bases, with 7 bases lying between them. This CDR3 comprises 13 residues. CDR3 protein: CASSQGYQETQYF. The CDR3 DNA follows: TGTGCCAGCAGCCAGGGGTACCAAGAGACCCAGTACTTC.

This clonotype was seen only once. Because the library targeted alpha chains, this beta chain is an off-target read whose size means little. The V and J genes are TRBV29-1 and TRBJ2-7; D perhaps matches TRBD1 (6 bases). In germline, CDR1 is SQVTM, CDR2 ANQGSEA. V lost 7 bases and J lost 4, with 17 bases in between. The CDR3 is 13 residues long. The CDR3 reads CSATGGGVYEQYF. The CDR3 DNA sequence: TGCAGCGCTACAGGTGGGGGCGTTTACGAGCAGTACTTC.

This clonotype occurred a few times. Since it is a stray read in a library aimed at alpha chains, this beta chain has a size that is not meaningful. CDR3 protein: CASSYGDGEAFF. The CDR3 DNA follows: TGTGCCAGCAGTTACGGTGACGGTGAAGCTTTCTTT. The rearrangement joins TRBV7-3 to TRBJ1-1, with unresolved D. Germline CDR1 SGHTA, CDR2 FQGTGA. Trimming stripped 6 bases from V and 7 bases from J, with 12 bases between. This CDR3 spans 12 amino acids.

For this clonotype: In a library made to pick up alpha chains, this beta chain is a stray read with a size that means little. The chain joins TRBV20-1 to TRBJ1-1, with D perhaps matching TRBD1 (5 bases). The CDR3 totals 14 residues. Germline CDR1 and CDR2: DFQATT and SNEGSKA (reference sequence). With 3 bases removed from V and 5 bases from J, the gap between germline ends came to 16 bases. CDR3 sequence: CSASQNSGGTEAFF. CDR3 nucleotides: TGCAGTGCTAGTCAAAACAGCGGGGGTACTGAAGCTTTCTTT.

Note on this clonotype: Found in a library prepared for alpha chains, this beta chain is an off-target read, and its abundance has little meaning. The chain couples TRBV6-5 to TRBJ2-5, with D uncertain. V shed 4 bases and J shed 5 bases, with 8 bases lying between them. Germline CDR1 and CDR2: MNHEY and SVGAGI. The length of the CDR3 is 12 residues. DNA of the CDR3: TGTGCCAGCAGTTTCACCAGTGAGACCCAGTACTTC. Its translation: CASSFTSETQYF.